Listed below are T cell receptor beta chains from one sample, sequenced in a study of beta chain features in type 1 diabetes. Only in-frame clones appear in the TCRdb table, and some are missing; sequencing was by immunoSEQ multiplex PCR. The sample shows 25,000 or so clones, over 60% of them seen only once. The source material was Tregs from blood. Receptor source: a middle-aged woman in good health. The CDR3 runs from the conserved cysteine through the conserved F or W. Fields, in order: J gene, V gene, clone size, D gene, CDR3 protein, CDR3 DNA. The D gene is left open where the match is weak. The listing skips clone size in some rows; elsewhere it reads once, few, many or a size class.

TRBJ2-7,TRBV7-9,.,TRBD2,CASSPAGLAAYEQYF,TGTGCCAGCAGCCCTGCGGGACTAGCGGCCTACGAGCAGTACTTC
TRBJ2-7,TRBV7-2,.,.,CASRGTGSYEQYF,TGTGCCAGCAGGGGTACAGGCTCCTACGAGCAGTACTTC
TRBJ2-7,TRBV6-5,.,TRBD1,CASRTRDRVPYEQYF,TGTGCCAGCAGGACCCGGGACAGGGTCCCCTACGAGCAGTACTTC
TRBJ2-2,TRBV6-5,once,.,CASRRPEGVGGELFF,TGTGCCAGCAGGCGCCCTGAGGGTGTGGGCGGGGAGCTGTTTTTT
TRBJ2-7,TRBV5-1,.,TRBD1,CASSLAGLLDRPPREQYF,TGCGCCAGCAGCTTGGCCGGACTCTTGGACAGGCCCCCAAGGGAGCAGTACTTC
TRBJ2-7,TRBV5-1,.,.,CASSLVGVGTPYEQYF,TGCGCCAGCAGCTTGGTGGGGGTCGGGACACCATACGAGCAGTACTTC
TRBJ1-2,TRBV10-3,.,.,CAISESAGRYGYTF,TGTGCCATCAGTGAGTCCGCAGGGAGGTATGGCTACACCTTC
TRBJ2-1,TRBV4-3,large,.,CASSQDLLNFRSYNEQFF,TGCGCCAGCAGCCAAGATTTATTAAACTTCCGCTCCTACAATGAGCAGTTCTTC
TRBJ1-4,TRBV7-9,.,TRBD1,CASSPGARRQGMWEKLFF,TGTGCCAGCAGCCCCGGGGCCAGACGACAGGGTATGTGGGAAAAACTGTTTTTT
TRBJ2-1,TRBV5-4,.,.,CASSSQSSSYNEQFF,TGTGCCAGCAGCTCCCAATCGAGCTCCTACAATGAGCAGTTCTTC
TRBJ2-3,TRBV18,.,.,CASSPQAVGGTDTQYF,TGTGCCAGCTCACCTCAGGCTGTGGGTGGAACAGATACGCAGTATTTT
TRBJ2-5,TRBV5-6,.,TRBD2,CASSFVTGGRETQYF,TGTGCCAGCAGCTTCGTGACGGGGGGGCGAGAGACCCAGTACTTC
TRBJ2-7,TRBV6-1,.,.,CASSGRVWTDYEQYF,TGTGCCAGCAGTGGACGCGTATGGACAGACTACGAGCAGTACTTC
TRBJ2-2,TRBV7-2,.,.,CASSLRQDTGELFF,TGTGCCAGCAGCTTACGCCAGGACACCGGGGAGCTGTTTTTT
TRBJ2-5,TRBV7-2,few,.,CASSFPTGTGVGTQYF,TGTGCCAGCAGCTTCCCGACGGGCACGGGGGTTGGGACCCAGTACTTC
TRBJ2-7,TRBV18,few,TRBD2,CASSPGGGAYEQYF,TGTGCCAGCTCACCGGGCGGGGGAGCCTACGAGCAGTACTTC